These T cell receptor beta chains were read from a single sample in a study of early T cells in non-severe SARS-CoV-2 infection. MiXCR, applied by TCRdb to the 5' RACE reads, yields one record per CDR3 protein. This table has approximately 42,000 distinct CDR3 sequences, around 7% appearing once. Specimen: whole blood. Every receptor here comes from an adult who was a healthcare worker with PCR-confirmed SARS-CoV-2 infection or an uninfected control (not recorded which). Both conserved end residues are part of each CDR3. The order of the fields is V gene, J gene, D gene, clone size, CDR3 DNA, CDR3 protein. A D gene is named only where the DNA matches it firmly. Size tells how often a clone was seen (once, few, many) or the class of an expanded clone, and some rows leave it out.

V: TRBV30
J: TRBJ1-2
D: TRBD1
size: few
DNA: TGTGCCTGGAGTGTATGGGGACAGGGGGACTATGGCTACACCTTC
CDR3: CAWSVWGQGDYGYTF

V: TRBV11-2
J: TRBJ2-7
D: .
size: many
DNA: TGTGCCAGCAGCCCCCCCAACTCCTACGAGCAGTACTTC
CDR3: CASSPPNSYEQYF

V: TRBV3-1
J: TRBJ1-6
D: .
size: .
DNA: TGTGCCAGCAGCCAAGGCCCACGGGGGAAGTCCTATAATTCACCCCTCCACTTT
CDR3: CASSQGPRGKSYNSPLHF

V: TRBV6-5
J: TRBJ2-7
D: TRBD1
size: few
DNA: TGTGCCAGCAGTTACTCGGCCCAGGGGGACTACGAGCAGTACTTC
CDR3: CASSYSAQGDYEQYF

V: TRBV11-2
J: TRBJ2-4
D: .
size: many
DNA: TGTGCCAGCACCCCGGGAGTCGCCAAAAACATTCAGTACTTC
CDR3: CASTPGVAKNIQYF

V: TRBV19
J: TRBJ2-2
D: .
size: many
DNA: TGTGCCAGTAGTGACAGTACGAACACCGGGGAGCTGTTTTTT
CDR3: CASSDSTNTGELFF

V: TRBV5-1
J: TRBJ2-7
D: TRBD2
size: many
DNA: TGCGCCAGCAGCCCGACTAGCGGGGGCTCCTACGAGCAGTACTTC
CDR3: CASSPTSGGSYEQYF

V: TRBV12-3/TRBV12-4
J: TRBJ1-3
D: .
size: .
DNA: TGTGCCAGCAGTCCTTCCGAAAACACCATATATTTT
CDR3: CASSPSENTIYF

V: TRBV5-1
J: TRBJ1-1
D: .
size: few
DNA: TGCGCCAGCACCAGGGGAGGAGGGATGAACACTGAAGCTTTCTTT
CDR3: CASTRGGGMNTEAFF

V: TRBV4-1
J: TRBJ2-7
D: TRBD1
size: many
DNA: TGCGCCAGCAGCCTGGACAGGGGTAAAGAGCAGTACTTC
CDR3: CASSLDRGKEQYF

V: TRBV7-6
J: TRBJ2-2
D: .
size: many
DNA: TGTGCCAGCAGCTTGTCCGGCGCGAACACCGGGGAGCTGTTTTTT
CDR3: CASSLSGANTGELFF

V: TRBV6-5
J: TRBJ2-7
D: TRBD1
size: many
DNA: TGTGCCAGCAGCTTGGACAGGGGCCCCTACGAGCAGTACTTC
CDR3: CASSLDRGPYEQYF

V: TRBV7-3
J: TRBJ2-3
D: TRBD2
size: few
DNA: TGTGCCAGCAGCTCATTAGCGGGGGGCACAGATACGCAGTATTTT
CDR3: CASSSLAGGTDTQYF

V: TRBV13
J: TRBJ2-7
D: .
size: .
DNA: TGTGCCAGCAGCTCCCTCTCCTACGAGCAGTACTTC
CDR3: CASSSLSYEQYF

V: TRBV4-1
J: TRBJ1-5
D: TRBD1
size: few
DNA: TGCGCCAGCAGCCAAGCTCTTCGGGACAGCCTCAATCAGCCCCAGCATTTT
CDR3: CASSQALRDSLNQPQHF

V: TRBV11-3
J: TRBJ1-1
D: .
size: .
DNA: TGTGCCAGCAGCGTTAGTATGAACACTGAAGCTTTCTTT
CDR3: CASSVSMNTEAFF

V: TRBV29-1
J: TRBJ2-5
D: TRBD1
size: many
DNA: TGCAGCGTTGAAGATCCTTGGGGACAGGGGAGTATGGTGGAGACCCAGTACTTC
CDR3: CSVEDPWGQGSMVETQYF

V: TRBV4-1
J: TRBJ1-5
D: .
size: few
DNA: TGCGCCAGCAGCCAAGATCCGGGGAATAGCAATCAGCCCCAGCATTTT
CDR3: CASSQDPGNSNQPQHF

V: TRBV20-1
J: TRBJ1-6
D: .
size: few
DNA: TGCAGTGCTAGAGACCCGCGAGCAGGAGCGGGGAATTCACCCCTCCACTTT
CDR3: CSARDPRAGAGNSPLHF

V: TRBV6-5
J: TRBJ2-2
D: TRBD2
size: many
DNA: TGTGCCAGCAGCCCGGCCAAACTAGCGGGGGGCCCTCAGGCCGGGGAGCTGTTTTTT
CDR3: CASSPAKLAGGPQAGELFF

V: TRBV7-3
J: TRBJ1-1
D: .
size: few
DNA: TGTGCCAGCAGCGGGTACTGGGGGACTGAAGCTTTCTTT
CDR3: CASSGYWGTEAFF

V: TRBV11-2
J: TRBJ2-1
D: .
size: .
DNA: TGTGCCAGCAGCGCCCCCGGAACAAGCTCCTACAATGAGCAGTTCTTC
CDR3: CASSAPGTSSYNEQFF

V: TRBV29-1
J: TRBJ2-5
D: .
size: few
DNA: TGCAGCGTTGAAGATCGGGATGAGACCCAGTACTTC
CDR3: CSVEDRDETQYF

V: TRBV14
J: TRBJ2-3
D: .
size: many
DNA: TGTGCCAGCAGCCAAGCAGGGGCCGGCACAGATACGCAGTATTTT
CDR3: CASSQAGAGTDTQYF

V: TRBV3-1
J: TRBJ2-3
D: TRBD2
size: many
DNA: TGTGCCAGCAGCCAAGATCGATGGCTAGCGGGGATCACAGATACGCAGTATTTT
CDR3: CASSQDRWLAGITDTQYF

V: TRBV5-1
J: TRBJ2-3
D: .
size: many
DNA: TGCGCCAGCAGCCCAGGTGGCCTAAGCACAGATACGCAGTATTTT
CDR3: CASSPGGLSTDTQYF

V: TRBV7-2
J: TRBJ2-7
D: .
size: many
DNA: TGTGCCAGCAGCTTAGCCCAGGACAATCTACGAGACCAGTACTTC
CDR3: CASSLAQDNLRDQYF

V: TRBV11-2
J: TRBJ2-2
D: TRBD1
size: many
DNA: TGTGCCAGCAGCTTAGGAGGGGGCAGATCTGACACCGGGGAGCTGTTTTTT
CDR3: CASSLGGGRSDTGELFF

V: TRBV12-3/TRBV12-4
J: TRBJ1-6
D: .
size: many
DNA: TGTGCCAGCAGTTTAGCGGACAGAGCTTCACCCCTCCACTTT
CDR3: CASSLADRASPLHF

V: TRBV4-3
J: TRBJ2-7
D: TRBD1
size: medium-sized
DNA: TGCGCCAGCAGCCAAGAGGGGACAGGGGTTCGGGAGCAGTACTTC
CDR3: CASSQEGTGVREQYF

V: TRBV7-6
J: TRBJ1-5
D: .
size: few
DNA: TGTGCCAGCAGCAGGGGACTCAATCAGCCCCAGCATTTT
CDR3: CASSRGLNQPQHF

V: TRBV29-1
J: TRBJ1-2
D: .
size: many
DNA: TGCAGCGTTCAAGGTGTCTCCGGCTACACCTTC
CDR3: CSVQGVSGYTF

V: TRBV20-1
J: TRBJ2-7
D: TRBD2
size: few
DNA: TGCAGTGCTAGAGTCCTGGGACTAGCGGGTTACGAGCAGTACTTC
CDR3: CSARVLGLAGYEQYF

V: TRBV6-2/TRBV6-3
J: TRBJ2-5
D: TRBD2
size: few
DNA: TGTGCCAGCAGTTATATACTAGCGGGGGGGCAAGAGACCCAGTACTTC
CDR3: CASSYILAGGQETQYF

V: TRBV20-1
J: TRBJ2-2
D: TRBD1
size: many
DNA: TGCAGTGCTAGAGATGGGACAGGGAGGAACACCGGGGAGCTGTTTTTT
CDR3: CSARDGTGRNTGELFF

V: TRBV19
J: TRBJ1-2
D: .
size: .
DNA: TGTGCCAGTAGTATTACGACGCAGACCATCTATGGCTACACCTTC
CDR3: CASSITTQTIYGYTF

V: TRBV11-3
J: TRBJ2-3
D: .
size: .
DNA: TGTGCCAGCAGCTATGTACAGAACACAGATACGCAGTATTTT
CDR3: CASSYVQNTDTQYF

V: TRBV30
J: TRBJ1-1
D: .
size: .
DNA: TGTGCCTGGAGTGGCGGGGGGGTCGAGGCTTTCTTT
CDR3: CAWSGGGVEAFF

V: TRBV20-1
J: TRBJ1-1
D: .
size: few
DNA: TGCAGTGCTAGAGATTGGTCCACGGAAAACACTGAAGCTTTCTTT
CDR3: CSARDWSTENTEAFF

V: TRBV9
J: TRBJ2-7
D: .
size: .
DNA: TGTGCCAGCAGCCCGGTTCTTGGTGGGCACGAGCAGTACTTC
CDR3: CASSPVLGGHEQYF

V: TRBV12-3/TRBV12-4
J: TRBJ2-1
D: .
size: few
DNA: TGTGCCAGCAGTTTGCGGGGGCGGAACAATGAGCAGTTCTTC
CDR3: CASSLRGRNNEQFF

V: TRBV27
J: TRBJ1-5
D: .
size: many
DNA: TGTGCCAGCAGTTGGGGGGGCCGGGAGCCCCAGCATTTT
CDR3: CASSWGGREPQHF

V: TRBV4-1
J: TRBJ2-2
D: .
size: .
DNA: TGCGCCAGCAGCCAAGCGAATGTACTAATCAACACCGGGGAGCTGTTTTTT
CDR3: CASSQANVLINTGELFF

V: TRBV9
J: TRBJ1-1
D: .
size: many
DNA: TGTGCCAGCAGCGTCCTCAGATCTATGAACACTGAAGCTTTCTTT
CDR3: CASSVLRSMNTEAFF

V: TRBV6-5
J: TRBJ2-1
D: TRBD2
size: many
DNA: TGTGCCAGCAGTTACTCGAGACTAGCGGTAAGCTCCTACAATGAGCAGTTCTTC
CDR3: CASSYSRLAVSSYNEQFF

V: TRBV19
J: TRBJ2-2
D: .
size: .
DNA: TGTGCCAGTAGTATAGGAACAGACACCGGGGAGCTGTTTTTT
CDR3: CASSIGTDTGELFF

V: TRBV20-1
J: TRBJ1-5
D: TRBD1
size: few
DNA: TGCAGTGCTAGTCCCGGGACAGGGGCCGCCGGGCCCCAGCATTTT
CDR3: CSASPGTGAAGPQHF

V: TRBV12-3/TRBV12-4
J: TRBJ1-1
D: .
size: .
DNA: TGTGCCAGCAGTTTTAAGGGGGACACTGAAGCTTTCTTT
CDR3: CASSFKGDTEAFF

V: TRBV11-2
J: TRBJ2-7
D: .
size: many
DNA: TGTGCCAGCAGCTTAGAGGGCGCCTCCTACGAGCAGTACTTC
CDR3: CASSLEGASYEQYF

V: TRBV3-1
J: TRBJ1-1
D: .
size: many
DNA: TGTGCCAGCAGCCAAAAAGGGGTGAGAAACACTGAAGCTTTCTTT
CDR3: CASSQKGVRNTEAFF

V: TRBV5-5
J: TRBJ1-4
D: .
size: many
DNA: TGTGCCAGCAGCGTAGGATCCGAAAAACTGTTTTTT
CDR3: CASSVGSEKLFF

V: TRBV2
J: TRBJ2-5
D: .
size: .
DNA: TGTGCCAGCAGTGTTCTTAGGGAGACCCAGTACTTC
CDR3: CASSVLRETQYF

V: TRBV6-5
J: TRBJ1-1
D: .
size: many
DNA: TGTGCCAGCAGTTACTCGGGTCGGTCTGAAGCTTTCTTT
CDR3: CASSYSGRSEAFF

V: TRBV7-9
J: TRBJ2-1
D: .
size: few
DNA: TGTGCCAGCCAGGCCGGACAGTCCAGCTCCTACAATGAGCAGTTCTTC
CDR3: CASQAGQSSSYNEQFF

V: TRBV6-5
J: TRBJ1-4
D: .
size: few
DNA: TGTGCCAGCAGGGACAGTTCTAATGAAAAACTGTTTTTT
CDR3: CASRDSSNEKLFF